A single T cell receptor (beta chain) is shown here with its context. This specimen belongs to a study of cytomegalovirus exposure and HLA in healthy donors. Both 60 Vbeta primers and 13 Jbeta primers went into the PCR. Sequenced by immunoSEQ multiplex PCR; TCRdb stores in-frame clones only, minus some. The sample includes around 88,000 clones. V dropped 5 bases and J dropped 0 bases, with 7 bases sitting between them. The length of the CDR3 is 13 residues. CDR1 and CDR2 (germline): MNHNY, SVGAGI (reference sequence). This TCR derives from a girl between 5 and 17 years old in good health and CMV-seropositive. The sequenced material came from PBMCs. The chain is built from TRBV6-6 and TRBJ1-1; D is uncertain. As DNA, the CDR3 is TGTGCCAGCAGTCCTCCTATGAACACTGAAGCTTTCTTT. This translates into CASSPPMNTEAFF.